A single sample is the source of the 16 T cell receptor beta chains below, sequenced in a study of molecular identifiers for immune sequencing clone quantification. A single record per CDR3 protein comes from TCRdb applying MiXCR to the PCR reads. Among 50,000 or so distinct CDR3 sequences listed, about 25% were seen once. The specimen sequenced was naive CD8+ T cells from blood, with Jurkat cell RNA spiked in. Subset indicated: FACS-sorted CD8+CD4-CCR7+CD45RA+ naive T cells. These receptors came from a human donor in good health. Some libraries in this study had Jurkat cell RNA spiked in.

The chain has TRBV7-9 and TRBJ2-1; D is perhaps TRBD1 (6 bases). The CDR3 totals 17 residues. Germline V gene data show CDR1 as SEHNR and CDR2 as FQNEAQ (reference sequence). The V and J ends lost 2 bases and 4 bases respectively, with 18 bases between them. The CDR3 DNA follows: TGTGCCAGCAGCTTACTCCCCGGGACAACTTTATACAATGAGCAGTTCTTC. Translated, it gives CASSLLPGTTLYNEQFF.

For this clonotype: Given a much more abundant clone one base away, this may be a read error. V gene TRBV12-3 or TRBV12-4 combines with J gene TRBJ2-7, with TRBD1 identical over 8 bases. This CDR3 has 13 amino acids. V lost 8 bases and J lost 6; bases outside the gene matches: 9. CDR3 nucleotide sequence: TGTGCCAGCGGTTCCGGACAGGGAAGCGAGCAGTACTTC. Translated: CASGSGQGSEQYF.

Ten or more counts support this clonotype. The rearrangement links TRBV7-9 to TRBJ2-3; D remains ambiguous. This CDR3 is 17 amino acids long. Trimming shortened V by 5 bases and J by 1 base, and 19 bases separated the two germline ends. CDR1 and CDR2 (germline): SEHNR, FQNEAQ (reference sequence). This CDR3 is CASSPPLVKPGTDTQYF. Here the CDR3 DNA reads TGTGCCAGCAGCCCCCCCCTGGTCAAACCTGGCACAGATACGCAGTATTTT. The full variable domain, its missing parts supplied by reference TRBV7-9 and TRBJ2-3, is DTGVSQNPRHKITKRGQNVTFRCDPISEHNRLYWYRQTLGQGPEFLTYFQNEAQLEKSRLLSDRFSAERPKGSFSTLEIQRTEQGDSAMYLCASSPPLVKPGTDTQYFGPGTRLTVL.

This clonotype was seen at least ten times. Here the CDR3 reads CASSPEGAWEQYF. CDR3 nucleotide sequence: TGTGCCAGCAGTCCAGAGGGGGCTTGGGAGCAGTACTTC. The genes are TRBV12-3 or TRBV12-4 and TRBJ2-7, with TRBD1 matching over 7 bases. The junction had 8 bases not matched to a gene; V was cut back by 5 bases and J by 7 bases. The CDR3 runs to 13 residues.

This clonotype was counted a few times. The rearrangement links TRBV10-1 to TRBJ2-3; D uncertain. The CDR3 is made up of 13 amino acids. The V end lost 4 bases, the J end lost 4 bases, and 9 bases lay between the germline ends. Germline V gives CDR1 WNHNN, CDR2 SYGVQD (reference sequence). The CDR3 region has the DNA TGCGCCAGCAGTGTAACCGGGCCAGATACGCAGTATTTT. Its protein product is CASSVTGPDTQYF.

Worth noting for this clonotype: A much larger clone is a single base away; this may be a read error. The chain recombines TRBV4-3 with TRBJ2-1; D might be TRBD2 (5 bases). Germline V gene lookup returns CDR1 LGHNA and CDR2 YSLEER. The CDR3 is 13 amino acids. The CDR3 DNA is TGCGGCAGCAGCCAAAGCGGCGGCAATGAGCAGTTCTTC. It specifies CGSSQSGGNEQFF.

This clonotype has a count of ten or more. V is TRBV14 and J is TRBJ2-1; TRBD2 matches 8 bases. This CDR3 is built from 15 residues. The J segment lost 2 bases and the V segment lost 1 base, leaving 1 base of the junction unmatched. The V gene's germline CDR1 is SGHDN and CDR2 FVKESK. This chain's CDR3 is CASSQGLATYNEQFF. In nucleotides, the CDR3 is TGTGCCAGCAGCCAAGGACTAGCGACCTACAATGAGCAGTTCTTC. The full variable domain, its missing parts supplied by reference TRBV14 and TRBJ2-1, is EAGVTQFPSHSVIEKGQTVTLRCDPISGHDNLYWYRRVMGKEIKFLLHFVKESKQDESGMPNNRFLAERTGGTYSTLKVQPAELEDSGVYFCASSQGLATYNEQFFGPGTRLTVL.

The chain combines TRBV30 with TRBJ2-7; TRBD1 aligns across 9 bases. Per germline, CDR1 GTSNPN and CDR2 SVGIG (reference sequence). The trim removed 3 bases at V and 5 bases at J, leaving 2 bases unmatched. The CDR3 consists of 12 residues. CDR3 coding DNA: TGTGCCTGGAGGGGGACAGGGAACGAGCAGTACTTC. It is translated as CAWRGTGNEQYF. Supplemented by reference TRBV30 and TRBJ2-7, the full variable domain reads SQTIHQWPATLVQPVGSPLSLECTVEGTSNPNLYWYRQAAGRGLQLLFYSVGIGQISSEVPQNLSASRPQDRQFILSSKKLLLSDSGFYLCAWRGTGNEQYFGPGTRLTVT.

Concerning this clonotype: The CDR3 carries no conserved terminal phenylalanine or tryptophan, so it likely arises from a read error. V is TRBV7-9 and J is TRBJ2-3, with TRBD2 matching 7 bases. The trim removed 4 bases at V and 3 bases at J, leaving 13 bases unmatched. CDR1 SEHNR and CDR2 FQNEAQ come from the germline V gene (reference sequence). The CDR3 runs 17 residues. The CDR3 bases are TGTGCCAGCAGCTACCTCGCGGGGGTAACAGCGACAGATACGCAGTATCTT. Translation: CASSYLAGVTATDTQYL.

This clonotype was counted a few times. The gene calls are TRBV7-2 and TRBJ2-7; 7 bases line up with TRBD1. The CDR3 is 15 amino acids. The junction had 8 bases not matched to a gene; V was cut back by 5 bases and J by 1 base. CDR1 and CDR2 from the germline V gene are SGHTA and FQGNSA. Written as DNA, the CDR3 is TGTGCCAGCAGCCCCATAAGGACAGGTTCCTACGAGCAGTACTTC. It yields the protein CASSPIRTGSYEQYF.

This clonotype was seen at least ten times. The chain couples TRBV7-6 to TRBJ1-1; D gene unclear. The V end lost 1 base, the J end lost 3 bases, and 9 bases lay between the germline ends. The CDR3 is 14 residues long. Per the germline V gene, CDR1 is SGHVS and CDR2 is FNYEAQ. The CDR3 region has the DNA TGTGCCAGCAGCTTAGAGGCAGTTCACACTGAAGCTTTCTTT. The encoded protein is CASSLEAVHTEAFF.

Regarding this clonotype: This could be a read error, since a much larger clone is one nucleotide away. The rearrangement uses TRBV4-1 and TRBJ2-7; 9 bases match TRBD1. Looked up from germline, CDR1 is MGHRA and CDR2 is YSYEKL. This CDR3 region has 16 residues. CDR3 sequence: CARSQTPGQGFYEQYF. CDR3 bases: TGCGCCCGCAGCCAAACTCCCGGACAGGGGTTCTACGAGCAGTACTTC.

This clonotype has at least ten counts. The rearrangement links TRBV20-1 to TRBJ2-1, with TRBD2 matching 11 bases. The CDR3 is 15 residues long. The junction had 6 bases not matched to a gene; V was cut back by 3 bases and J by 5 bases. Germline values: CDR1 DFQATT, CDR2 SNEGSKA (reference sequence). The CDR3 loop is CSASEGLAVNNEQFF. The CDR3 DNA follows: TGCAGTGCTAGCGAGGGACTAGCGGTTAACAATGAGCAGTTCTTC.

The chain uses TRBV3-1 and TRBJ2-7; D might be TRBD2 (5 bases). Deletions cut 0 bases from V and 2 bases from J, with 14 bases between. Per the germline V gene, CDR1 is LGHDT and CDR2 is YNNKEL (reference sequence). The CDR3 contains 16 residues. CDR3 DNA sequence: TGTGCCAGCAGCCAAGAAGGAGGATCGGCTACCTACGAGCAGTACTTC. Protein: CASSQEGGSATYEQYF.

This clonotype was seen at least ten times. V and J are TRBV5-1 and TRBJ2-5, with 11 bases identical to TRBD2. Losses at the gene ends were 4 bases for V and 0 bases for J; bases not matched to a gene: 2. This CDR3 is 15 amino acids long. Germline values: CDR1 SGHRS, CDR2 YFSETQ. The chain's CDR3 is CASSLTSGDQETQYF. DNA of the CDR3: TGCGCCAGCAGCCTGACTAGCGGGGACCAAGAGACCCAGTACTTC.

This clonotype has a handful of counts. With a much larger clone just one base away, this may be a read error. The conserved phenylalanine or tryptophan normally closing the CDR3 is absent here, so this likely arose from a read error. The gene calls are TRBV4-1 and TRBJ2-7; TRBD1 matches 7 bases. V lost 1 base and J lost 6; bases outside the gene matches: 3. CDR3 length equals 13 residues. The V gene's germline CDR1 is MGHRA and CDR2 YSYEKL. CDR3: CASSQGQGSEQYS. CDR3 coding DNA: TGCGCCAGCAGCCAAGGACAGGGAAGCGAGCAGTACTCC.